This entry is about one T cell receptor (beta chain). One base away there is no much larger clone; base qualities are not given. The time point label on this specimen signifies: convalescence about 6 months (5-8 months) after acute presentation (visit 7). Over primary infection, the study followed CD8 T cell responses to two immunodominant EBV epitopes: BRLF1 109 (YVL-BR) and BMLF1 280 (GLC-BM). A positive serum heterophile antibody test and EBV viral capsid antigen-specific IgM indicated primary EBV infection. Magnetic positive selection (MACS) was first used to enrich total CD8 T cells from PBMCs. Live CD3+ CD8+ tetramer+ cells were sorted on a FACSAria III to over 85% purity. Cell sorting used a PE-conjugated tetramer carrying the BMLF1 280-288 peptide. At both acute infection and convalescence, EBV epitope-specific CD8 T cells were tetramer-sorted, and the TCR repertoires of those cells were deep-sequenced directly ex vivo. Donors were a few people aged roughly 18 to 30 with clinical acute infectious mononucleosis and laboratory evidence of primary EBV infection. Heparinized peripheral blood was collected when donors presented clinically with mononucleosis symptoms and again about 6 months afterward. PBMCs were isolated by Ficoll-Paque density gradient centrifugation.

The sample originates from a study of blood T cell repertoires in acute mononucleosis (dated by TCRdb to 2018 to 2020). As for the study more broadly: To capture the memory response, convalescent samples were obtained between 5 and 8 months after the acute presentation. Mean blood EBV load was 3.5 to 4 log10 genome copies per million B cells during acute infection and around 2.5 at convalescence. The paper's findings and limits, for the study overall: Low acute-to-convalescent clonotype overlap might partly reflect sampling error, because only a fraction of each donor's blood was analyzed. With only a few donors in the cohort, group averages were based on very few individuals. Only about 9.5% of unique acute clonotypes persisted into convalescence, yet these made up most of the response; new diverse de novo clonotypes seemingly replaced the rest. Both chains appeared to be involved in GLC-BM selection, with public TCRbeta motifs on BV14-BJ2 and BV20-BJ1 together with a TCRalpha motif on AV5-AJ31.

For TCR profiling, total RNA from at least 10,000 sorted tetramer+ CD8 T cells was reverse transcribed into cDNA. PCR amplification of CDR3 regions used primers annealing to V and J regions and added unique molecular identifiers so that templates could be tracked. The immunoSEQ platform, including its sequencing and error-correction standards, was used to profile TCRalpha and TCRbeta chains. The authors processed their data as follows. Clonal copy numbers were corrected for sequencing and PCR errors, and CDR3s were defined per IMGT conventions. Analysis was restricted to productive rearrangements and was performed with immunoSEQ Analyzer versions 2.0 and 3.0, and gene-pairing frequencies were further processed in Microsoft Excel. Circos plots were used to visualize V-J pairings, and MEME plus a custom motifSearch program were used to find CDR3 motifs. The OLGA algorithm was used to calculate the probability of generation of TCR sequences. A clonotype seen at both visits was called persistent, a clonotype seen only at the acute visit was called nonpersistent, and a clonotype seen only at convalescence was called de novo. An amino acid clonotype used by more than one donor was defined as a public TCR. TCRdb mirrors the immuneACCESS table, restricted to in-frame sequences. Some clones are absent from its copies; in checked studies, under half trace to an unresolved V gene, and the reason for the others is unknown. V, J and clone size are taken as reported in that table, and D and trimming were inferred from the DNA itself. The sample table holds thousands of clones, of which just under 25% were seen once. Over 40% of the sample goes to the ten largest clones.

Relative to germline, V is 0 bases shorter and J is 3 bases shorter, with 15 bases between their ends. CDR1 and CDR2, per the germline V gene (reference sequence), are MNHEY and SMNVEV. The CDR3 contains 16 residues, cysteine and phenylalanine counted. The read is trimmed to its CDR3 DNA, 48 bases read in frame from base 1. The sequence was collected from a woman between 18 and 29 years old with infectious mononucleosis caused by EBV. Sequencing used EBV GLC epitope tetramer+ CD8+ T cells sorted from PBMCs, obtained during convalescence from infectious mononucleosis. Taken with the paper, the label for cell subset or site translates to: CD8 T cells binding tetramer with EBV BMLF1 280-288 peptide (GLC-BM). The chain is assembled from TRBV27 and TRBJ2-7; the D gene identity is not certain. The DNA sequence is given as TGTGCCAGCAGTTTATCCCCGCCATGGTGGGGCTACGAGCAGTACTTC. This gives the protein CASSLSPPWWGYEQYF.